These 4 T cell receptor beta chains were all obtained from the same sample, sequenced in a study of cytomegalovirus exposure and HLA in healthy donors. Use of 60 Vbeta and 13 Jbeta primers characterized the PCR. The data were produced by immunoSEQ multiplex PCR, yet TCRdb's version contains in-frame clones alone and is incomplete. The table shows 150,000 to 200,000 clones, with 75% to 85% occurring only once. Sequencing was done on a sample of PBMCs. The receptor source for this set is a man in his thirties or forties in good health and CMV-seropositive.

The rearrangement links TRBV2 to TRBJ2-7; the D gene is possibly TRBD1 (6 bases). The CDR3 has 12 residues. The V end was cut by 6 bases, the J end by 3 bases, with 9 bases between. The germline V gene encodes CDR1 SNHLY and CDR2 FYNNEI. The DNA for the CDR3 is TGTGCCAGCAGATCAGGGGTCTACGAGCAGTACTTC. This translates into CASRSGVYEQYF.

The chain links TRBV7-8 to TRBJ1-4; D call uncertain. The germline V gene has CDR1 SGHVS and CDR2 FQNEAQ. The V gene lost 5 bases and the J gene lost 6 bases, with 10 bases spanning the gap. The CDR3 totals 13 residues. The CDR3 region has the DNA TGTGCCAGCAGCCTCAAGAGGGATGAAAAACTGTTTTTT. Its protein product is CASSLKRDEKLFF.

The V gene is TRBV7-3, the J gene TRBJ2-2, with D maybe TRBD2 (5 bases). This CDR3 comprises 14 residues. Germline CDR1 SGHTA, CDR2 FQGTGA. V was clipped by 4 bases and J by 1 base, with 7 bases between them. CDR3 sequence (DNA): TGTGCCAGCAGCTCCGGACTGAACACCGGGGAGCTGTTTTTT. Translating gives CASSSGLNTGELFF.

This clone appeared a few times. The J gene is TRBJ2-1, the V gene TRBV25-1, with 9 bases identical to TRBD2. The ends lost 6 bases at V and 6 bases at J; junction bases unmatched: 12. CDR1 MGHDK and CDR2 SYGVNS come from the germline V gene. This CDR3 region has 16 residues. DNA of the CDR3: TGTGCCAGCAGCCCCGGCGGGGGGGCCAACGCCAATGAGCAGTTCTTC. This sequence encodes CASSPGGGANANEQFF.